Listed below are T cell receptor beta chains from one sample, sequenced in a study of technical replicates of blood from a handful of donors. Assay used: immunoSEQ multiplex PCR; TCRdb lists only in-frame clones, some missing. This sample yields about 81,000 clones, of which around 96% are seen a single time; 0.2% belongs to the top ten. Sequencing was performed on T cells isolated from PBMCs. Receptors were obtained from a human donor in good health. The CDR3 runs from the conserved cysteine through the conserved F or W. The order of the fields is J gene, V gene, CDR3 protein.

TRBJ2-3,TRBV28,CASSQGSGRATDTQYF
TRBJ2-7,TRBV5-4,CAYNAGRIGPYEQYF
TRBJ2-5,TRBV15,CATSTRQGLLQETQYF
TRBJ2-7,TRBV28,CASSLKDRPLRGQYF
TRBJ2-7,TRBV7-9,CASSLVEGRSADKQYF
TRBJ2-7,TRBV2,CASTPSGGADEQYF
TRBJ2-1,TRBV6-6,CASSATGEILYNEQFF
TRBJ2-5,TRBV28,CASSLGLETQYF
TRBJ1-4,TRBV11-2,CASSEGQSVTTNEKLFF
TRBJ2-7,TRBV27,CASSSTLQRLFYEQYF
TRBJ1-3,TRBV29-1,CSVEVLTVQGNTIYF
TRBJ2-1,TRBV27,CASSSRVGSYNEQFF
TRBJ2-1,TRBV5-6,CASSPGGKRLGNEQFF
TRBJ1-1,TRBV18,CASSPRRTEAFF
TRBJ2-2,TRBV4-1,CASSHNRGTGELFF
TRBJ1-5,TRBV2,CASSEVQLYSNQPQHF
TRBJ2-3,TRBV18,CASSTQDTDTQYF